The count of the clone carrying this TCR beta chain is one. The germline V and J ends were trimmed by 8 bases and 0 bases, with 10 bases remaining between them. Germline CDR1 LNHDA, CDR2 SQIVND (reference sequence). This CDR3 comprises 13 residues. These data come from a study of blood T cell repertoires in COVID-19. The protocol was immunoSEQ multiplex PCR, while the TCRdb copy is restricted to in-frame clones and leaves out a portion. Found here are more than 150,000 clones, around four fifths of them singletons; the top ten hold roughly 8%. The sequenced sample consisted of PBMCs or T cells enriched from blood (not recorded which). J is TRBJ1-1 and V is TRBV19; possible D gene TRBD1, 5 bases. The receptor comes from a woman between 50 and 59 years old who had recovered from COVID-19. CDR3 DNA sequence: TGTGCCAGTCGGACATTCTTGAACACTGAAGCTTTCTTT. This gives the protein CASRTFLNTEAFF. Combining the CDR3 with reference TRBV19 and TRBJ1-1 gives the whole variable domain DGGITQSPKYLFRKEGQNVTLSCEQNLNHDAMYWYRQDPGQGLRLIYYSQIVNDFQKGDIAEGYSVSREKKESFPLTVTSAQKNPTAFYLCASRTFLNTEAFFGQGTRLTVV.